This TCR beta chain was observed in a study of T cell repertoires in cytomegalovirus infection. Study-level background: Peptides in the study included HLA-C-restricted and HLA-B-restricted CMV epitopes.

CDR1 SGHVS and CDR2 FQNEAQ come from the germline V gene. The CDR3 is 17 residues long. Trimming at V came to 3 bases and at J to 5 bases, leaving 14 bases not matched to a gene. A remark on this clonotype: Its antigen is not identified.

Findings and limits, study-wide: HLA-C-restricted CMV-specific TCR beta clonotypes prevailed in the ex vivo response.

TCRdb recomputed calls from the reads with MiXCR, one row per CDR3 protein. The sample lists about 330,000 distinct CDR3 sequences, roughly 34% seen once, with around an eighth in the top ten. The source material was cultured PBMCs, sampled from culture after CMV antigen stimulation. This receptor was taken from a human donor in good health (CMV status not recorded). Some clones in this sample may be carry-over from other donors' samples. The chain uses TRBV7-8 and TRBJ2-7; TRBD1 agrees at 9 bases. CDR3 residues: CASSFQLEPGQGNEQYF. The CDR3 region has the DNA TGTGCCAGCAGCTTTCAACTGGAACCGGGACAGGGAAACGAGCAGTACTTC.